This T cell receptor beta chain was documented in a study of shared clonotypes between healthy human individuals. General study findings and limits: Generation probability values for non-shared clonotypes were lower than those for clonotypes shared by all four donors.

The CDR3 has 14 residues. CDR1 is LGHNA, CDR2 YSLEER, per germline. With regard to this clone: Its specificity is not known.

The repertoire was sequenced with immunoSEQ multiplex PCR; TCRdb's copy has only in-frame clones and lacks some. The sample lists 950,000 to 1,200,000 clones, 60% to 80% seen once, with 0.85% to 1% in the top ten. All donors were healthy HIV-negative adults lacking recent acute infections or vaccinations. A CD45RA-negative memory subset and a CD45RA+ naive subset were separated from the CD4+ cells. This chain links TRBV4-3 with TRBJ2-5; D gene unclear. Matching the DNA end better, TRBJ2-7 makes the J call doubtful. Sequencing used memory CD4+ T cells from PBMCs. Noted subset: CD45RA-negative fraction. This clonotype was sampled from a man younger than 30 in good health. Some clones in this sample may be carry-over from other donors' samples. CDR3 nucleotides: TGCGCCAGCAGCCAAGGGAGTCTGGCGACCGAGCAGTACTTC. Its protein is CASSQGSLATEQYF.